The present TCR beta chain was sequenced within a study of blood T cell repertoires in COVID-19 (dated by TCRdb to the early 2020s). Notes on the research overall: Collaborator samples came from the United States, Italy and Spain and covered acute and convalescent phases of COVID-19. The repertoires were released in a freely available public database meant as a resource for research on the immune response to SARS-CoV-2. Where available, HLA class I and class II types were taken from metadata supplied by the sample provider and were not determined by assay-based typing. The samples were drawn from the first 160 participants of the ongoing ImmuneRACE study and from more than 1,000 subjects provided by 6 global collaborators. The material from the prospective study consisted of cDNA or gDNA derived from T cells, B-cell-depleted T cells, or PBMCs. Deeply sampled blood TCRbeta repertoires from subjects exposed to, actively infected with, or recovered from COVID-19 were included in the dataset. Sample metadata almost always included a de-identified subject ID, COVID-19 status, age in years and sex.

TCRbeta CDR3 regions were amplified from genomic DNA using the immunoSEQ Assay, a bias-controlled multiplex PCR. On the study's bioinformatics: Within the assay, amplification of reference gene primers was used to estimate how many nucleated cells each sample contained. To quantify the absolute abundance of each unique TCRbeta CDR3 rearrangement, sequence reads were collapsed and filtered. For each sample, productive Simpson clonality was calculated as the square root of Simpson's diversity index across productive rearrangements. Held by TCRdb, this immuneACCESS table contains in-frame sequences only and omits some clones. Under half of the omission traces to an unresolved V gene where checked; the cause of the rest is unknown. V, J and clone size are taken as reported in that table, and D and trimming were inferred from the DNA itself. The sample records over 300,000 clones, approximately 87% of which are singletons. In total, the top ten clones hold approximately 1% of the sample.

In the prospective study, participants were 18 to 89 years old, resided in about two dozen geographic areas of the United States, and were enrolled through a virtual design. In the prospective study, cohorts were assigned on the basis of participant-reported clinical history obtained from a screening survey and a study questionnaire. In the prospective study, whole blood, serum and a nasopharyngeal or oropharyngeal swab were collected from each participant by mobile phlebotomists. Participants in the prospective study had the option to provide additional blood draws and questionnaires over a roughly two-month period. Before DNA extraction, blood samples from the prospective study were shipped at room temperature or frozen. Points the paper makes about the study in general: The quantity of clinical and demographic metadata differed by source and by participant and was supplied without curation.

Comment on this clone: Its antigen has not been determined. One base away there is no much larger clone; base qualities are not given.

The material sequenced was PBMCs or T cells enriched from blood (not recorded which). This TCR came from a woman aged 25 to 39 with acute COVID-19.

The CDR3 region has the sequence CASSSRDRGINEQFF. The DNA is as follows: TGTGCCAGCAGCTCCCGGGACAGGGGAATCAATGAGCAGTTCTTC. The receptor chain draws on TRBV7-9 and TRBJ2-1; 10 junctional bases match TRBD1. From V the trimming removes 4 bases and from J it removes 6 bases, while the gene matches leave 6 bases of the junction unaccounted for. For CDR1 and CDR2, the germline V gene (reference sequence) lists SEHNR and FQNEAQ. Reading from cysteine to phenylalanine, the CDR3 counts 15 amino acids. The only DNA kept is the CDR3, 45 bases in frame from the first base.